Listed below are T cell receptor beta chains from one sample, sequenced in a study of shared clonotypes between healthy human individuals. Data came from immunoSEQ multiplex PCR; TCRdb stores just in-frame clones and leaves some out. The table records roughly 1,800,000 clones, roughly 94% of them present only once. The material sequenced was naive CD8+ T cells sorted from blood. Receptor source: a man between 18 and 35 years old in good health. CDR3s include the opening cysteine and the closing phenylalanine or tryptophan. The order of the fields is clone size, V gene, CDR3 protein. The listing skips clone size in some rows; elsewhere it reads once, few, many or a size class.

NA | TRBV5-6 | CASSPGLAWGRDPHTEAFF
NA | TRBV28 | CASSLRVLSYEQYF
NA | TRBV13 | CASSPVRDYRNTGELFF
NA | TRBV5-6 | CASSYGGHQPQHF
NA | TRBV7-2 | CASSLAGLAGGLSDTQYF
once | TRBV5-1 | CASNPQYIGNEQFF
NA | TRBV27 | CASSLGTGVPGELFF
NA | TRBV2 | CVMTWDGNYGYTF
NA | TRBV6-6 | CASSPLVGLNTEAFF
once | TRBV9 | CASSVGASLNEKLFF